These 21 T cell receptor beta chains were sequenced from one sample in a study of shared clonotypes between healthy human individuals. Using immunoSEQ multiplex PCR, the repertoire was profiled, and TCRdb retains in-frame clones only, with some absent. The sample lists around 1,000,000 clones, around 77% occurring once. Sequenced material: memory CD4+ T cells from PBMCs. The subset: CD45RA-negative fraction. Source of these receptors: a man between 18 and 29 years old in good health. Some clones in this sample may be carry-over from other donors' samples.

This sequence joins TRBV10-1 and TRBJ1-1, with 7 positions matching TRBD1. The germline gives CDR1 WNHNN, CDR2 SYGVQD (reference sequence). After removal of 0 bases from V and 8 bases from J, the junction contained 3 bases not matched to a gene. The CDR3 length is 13 residues. CDR3 region: CASSESVGQEAFF. The CDR3 DNA is TGCGCCAGCAGTGAGTCGGTGGGACAGGAAGCTTTCTTT.

A remark on this clone: This may be a read error, as it is one base from a much larger clone. The chain joins TRBV5-4 to TRBJ1-1; D not resolved. Germline V gene lookup returns CDR1 SGHNT and CDR2 YYREEE (reference sequence). V lost 1 base and J lost 3, with 10 bases in between. CDR3 size: 14 residues. The CDR3 DNA is TGTGCCAGCAGCTTGTCGGTCGGGTACACTGAAGCTTTCTTT. This sequence encodes CASSLSVGYTEAFF.

The count of this clone is one. The rearrangement links TRBV7-9 to TRBJ2-7, with 8 bases lining up with TRBD1. Trimming cost V 5 bases and J 3 bases; bases outside gene matches: 9. The CDR3 runs 15 residues. CDR1 is SEHNR, CDR2 FQNEAQ, per germline (reference sequence). The CDR3 loop reads CASSRAGGTLYEQYF. The DNA of the CDR3 is TGTGCCAGCAGCCGTGCAGGGGGCACCCTCTACGAGCAGTACTTC.

This chain joins TRBV7-2 and TRBJ1-4; D is possibly TRBD1 (5 bases). V lost 5 bases to trimming and J lost 10 bases, with 14 bases between them. Germline CDR1 is SGHTA and CDR2 is FQGNSA. The CDR3 totals 13 residues. The CDR3 region has the DNA TGTGCCAGCAGCGTACCCGGGACTGGAAAACTGTTTTTT. This gives the protein CASSVPGTGKLFF.

This rearrangement joins TRBV2 to TRBJ2-1, with 16 bases fitting TRBD2. V lost 6 bases and J lost 8; bases outside the gene matches: 4. The CDR3 contains 15 residues. In germline, CDR1 is SNHLY, CDR2 FYNNEI. The CDR3 loop reads CASSFGTSGRDEQFF. The CDR3 DNA is TGTGCCAGCAGCTTCGGGACTAGCGGGAGGGATGAGCAGTTCTTC. The variable domain in full, with the rest retrieved from reference TRBV2 and TRBJ2-1, is EPEVTQTPSHQVTQMGQEVILRCVPISNHLYFYWYRQILGQKVEFLVSFYNNEISEKSEIFDDQFSVERPDGSNFTLKIRSTKLEDSAMYFCASSFGTSGRDEQFFGPGTRLTVL.

J is TRBJ2-1 and V is TRBV30; 7 bases map to TRBD1. This CDR3 comprises 13 residues. CDR1 GTSNPN and CDR2 SVGIG come from the germline V gene (reference sequence). As DNA, the CDR3 is TGTGCACAGGGACAGCAATCCTACAATGAGCAGTTCTTC. Translating it yields CAQGQQSYNEQFF.

This chain joins TRBV4-2 and TRBJ2-5, with 8 bases identical to TRBD1. The trim removed 1 base at V and 9 bases at J, leaving 13 bases unmatched. This CDR3 is 16 amino acids long. CDR1 is LGHNA and CDR2 is YNFKEQ in the germline V gene. The CDR3 DNA follows: TGTGCCAGCAGCCAAGCCGGCCCAGGGGGCGGGGAGGCCCAGTACTTC. This codes for CASSQAGPGGGEAQYF.

The rearrangement joins TRBV7-8 to TRBJ1-5; D is unclear. The CDR3 is made up of 13 amino acids. The V gene's germline CDR1 is SGHVS and CDR2 FQNEAQ. Trimming pared 2 bases from V and 5 bases from J, leaving 7 bases between. In DNA, the CDR3 is TGTGCCAGCAGCTTATTTCGGGATCAGCCCCAGCATTTT. Translated: CASSLFRDQPQHF.

In the case of this clone: In the same sample, other DNA sequences code for this CDR3. The V and J genes are TRBV15 and TRBJ1-5; 7 bases match TRBD1. This CDR3 spans 15 amino acids. J was trimmed by 0 bases and V by 1 base; bases with no gene match: 0. CDR1 and CDR2 (germline): LNHNV, YYDKDF (reference sequence). CDR3 sequence (DNA): TGTGCCACCAGCAGAGGGACAGGTAGCAATCAGCCCCAGCATTTT. It translates to CATSRGTGSNQPQHF.

This clone was detected only a few times. The chain combines TRBV4-2 with TRBJ2-5; 10 bases are a match to TRBD2. The CDR3 length is 16 residues. Germline-derived CDR1 and CDR2 are LGHNA and YNFKEQ. Trimming took 2 bases from V and 2 from J; bases not matched to a gene: 5. The CDR3 is CASSQLTSGRQETQYF. The CDR3 region has the DNA TGTGCCAGCAGCCAATTGACTAGCGGGCGTCAAGAGACCCAGTACTTC.

The chain combines TRBV5-1 with TRBJ2-2, with D tentatively TRBD1 or TRBD2 (6 bases each). With 4 bases removed from V and 4 bases from J, the gap between germline ends came to 20 bases. Looked up from germline, CDR1 is SGHRS and CDR2 is YFSETQ. The CDR3 length is 17 residues. The CDR3 coding sequence is TGCGCCAGCAGCCTGCGGAGGGGGGCTGAAAGCACCGGGGAGCTGTTTTTT. It specifies CASSLRRGAESTGELFF.

This chain joins TRBV15 and TRBJ2-2, with TRBD2 as a possible D gene (6 bases). This CDR3 has 14 residues. V shed 8 bases and J shed 1 base, with 11 bases lying between them. Germline CDR1 LNHNV, CDR2 YYDKDF (reference sequence). The CDR3 region is CATAGTQNTGELFF. Here the CDR3 DNA reads TGTGCCACCGCGGGGACGCAGAACACCGGGGAGCTGTTTTTT.

As concerns this clone: Distinct nucleotide sequences in the sample also encode this CDR3. This chain joins TRBV28 and TRBJ2-2, with D uncertain. Between the trimmed V and J ends, which lost 6 bases and 5 bases, there was a span of 7 bases. This CDR3 is built from 12 residues. Germline V gives CDR1 MDHEN, CDR2 SYDVKM. The CDR3 spells CASRLGTGELFF. The CDR3 DNA sequence: TGTGCCAGCAGACTCGGGACCGGGGAGCTGTTTTTT. The entire variable domain, with the rest obtained from reference TRBV28 and TRBJ2-2, is as follows: DVKVTQSSRYLVKRTGEKVFLECVQDMDHENMFWYRQDPGLGLRLIYFSYDVKMKEKGDIPEGYSVSREKKERFSLILESASTNQTSMYLCASRLGTGELFFGEGSRLTVL.

The J gene is TRBJ2-7, the V gene TRBV7-8; perhaps TRBD2 as D (6 bases). The V and J ends lost 0 bases and 6 bases respectively, with 9 bases between them. The CDR3 length is 13 residues. Germline V lookup: CDR1 SGHVS, CDR2 FQNEAQ. The CDR3 sequence is CASSLAGGREQYF. DNA for the CDR3: TGTGCCAGCAGCTTAGCGGGAGGTCGCGAGCAGTACTTC. Filled out from reference TRBV7-8 and TRBJ2-7, the complete variable domain reads GAGVSQSPRYKVAKRGQDVALRCDPISGHVSLFWYQQALGQGPEFLTYFQNEAQLDKSGLPSDRFFAERPEGSVSTLKIQRTQQEDSAVYLCASSLAGGREQYFGPGTRLTVT.

This chain links TRBV7-3 with TRBJ2-1; D remains unclear. V was shortened by 7 bases and J by 7 bases, with 14 bases between the two germline ends. CDR3 length: 13 residues. The germline V gene has CDR1 SGHTA and CDR2 FQGTGA. For the CDR3, the DNA is TGTGCCAGCACAGTTGGTTCCTCAAATGAGCAGTTCTTC. Translating it yields CASTVGSSNEQFF.

The gene calls are TRBV6-1 and TRBJ2-3; D ambiguous. V lost 4 bases, J lost 5 bases, and 10 bases lay in between. CDR1 and CDR2 from the germline V gene are MNHNS and SASEGT. CDR3 length: 13 amino acids. The CDR3 DNA follows: TGTGCCAGCAGTGGTGTGGGTGGAGATACGCAGTATTTT. It specifies CASSGVGGDTQYF.

In its sample, this clone was seen once. The genes are TRBV7-2 and TRBJ1-2, with D perhaps TRBD1 (5 bases). The CDR3 is 16 amino acids. The V end was cut by 2 bases, the J end by 3 bases, with 16 bases between. Germline CDR1 SGHTA, CDR2 FQGNSA. The CDR3 loop is CASSLTWRGSHYGYTF. DNA of the CDR3: TGTGCCAGCAGCTTAACCTGGAGGGGCAGCCACTATGGCTACACCTTC.

Remarks on this clone: This sample includes further DNA sequences coding for the same CDR3. V and J are TRBV28 and TRBJ1-2; the D is unclear. The CDR3 extends over 13 amino acids. The germline V and J ends were trimmed by 1 base and 3 bases, with 6 bases remaining between them. The germline V gene encodes CDR1 MDHEN and CDR2 SYDVKM. CDR3: CASSLSGHYGYTF. The DNA of the CDR3 is TGTGCCAGCAGTTTATCCGGACACTATGGCTACACCTTC.

This chain links TRBV2 with TRBJ1-5; D is perhaps TRBD1 (5 bases). The J call is doubtful: the DNA matches TRBJ2-3 better. The CDR3 extends over 15 amino acids. Germline V CDR1 and CDR2: SNHLY, FYNNEI. The CDR3 sequence is CASSEGRRVDQPQYF. DNA for the CDR3: TGTGCCAGCAGTGAAGGGCGCAGGGTAGATCAGCCCCAGTATTTT.

The chain is built from TRBV28 and TRBJ1-1; unclear D gene. The CDR3 is 16 amino acids. Germline CDR1 reads MDHEN; CDR2 reads SYDVKM. The V and J ends lost 4 bases and 0 bases respectively, with 15 bases between them. The CDR3: CASSSPRTRLNTEAFF. As DNA, the CDR3 is TGTGCCAGCAGTTCCCCCCGGACGCGCTTGAACACTGAAGCTTTCTTT.

V usage is TRBV28 and J usage is TRBJ2-5; D gene uncertain. Germline values: CDR1 MDHEN, CDR2 SYDVKM. This CDR3 spans 16 amino acids. The ends were cut back, 5 bases at V and 5 bases at J, with 21 bases in the middle. CDR3 sequence reads: CASSGIPLALGETQYF. The CDR3 DNA is TGTGCCAGCAGTGGTATCCCGCTCGCCCTGGGGGAGACCCAGTACTTC.